This note documents a single T cell receptor beta chain sequence. Noted time point: sample taken at primary tumor resection. Samples came from some 73 TRACERx patients with untreated early-stage lung cancer. The data were obtained in a study of spatial heterogeneity in lung cancer. Every TCR cDNA molecule bore its own unique molecular identifier. TCRdb processed the 5' RACE reads anew with MiXCR; each CDR3 protein has one entry. Of 7,500 to 10,000 distinct CDR3 sequences listed, roughly 15% are singletons. V gave up 1 base and J gave up 0 bases, with 13 bases separating them. The V gene's germline CDR1 is LGHNA and CDR2 YNFKEQ. The CDR3 loop spans 16 amino acids.

The rearrangement joins TRBV4-2 to TRBJ2-7, with D maybe TRBD2 (6 bases). Sequences were derived from normal lung tissue next to the tumor, sampled at surgery. This TCR was recovered from a male donor with early-stage non-small cell lung cancer. This CDR3 is CASSQGAGFNSYEQYF. CDR3 DNA sequence: TGTGCCAGCAGCCAAGGAGCGGGTTTTAACTCCTACGAGCAGTACTTC.